Described below is a single TCR beta chain sequence and its context. No antigen is known for it. PCR primers comprised 60 Vbeta and 13 Jbeta primers. The repertoire was sequenced with immunoSEQ multiplex PCR; TCRdb's copy has only in-frame clones and lacks some. The data hold roughly 200,000 clones, with roughly three quarters observed a single time. The sample belongs to a study of cytomegalovirus exposure and HLA in healthy donors. Study-level background: Inside one of the first data releases sat 75 million to 100 million unique TCRs taken from HLA-typed donors.

Trimming took 2 bases from V and 1 from J; bases not matched to a gene: 0. The CDR3 is 15 residues long. Germline values: CDR1 MDHEN, CDR2 SYDVKM. The study's findings and limits: It was likely that a cluster of highly shared sequence variants was a sequencing artifact. Generally TCR sequences proved uncommon, though certain public TCRs appeared in numerous donors. A few chains tied to CMV proved CMV antigen-specific in vitro.

Sequences were obtained from PBMCs. The sequence was obtained from a man aged 50-60 years in good health and CMV-seronegative. The chain has TRBV28 and TRBJ2-3; 10 bases map to TRBD1. The CDR3 DNA reads as TGTGCCAGCAGTTTAGGGACAGGGGGCACAGATACGCAGTATTTT. It codes for CASSLGTGGTDTQYF.